This T cell receptor (beta chain) came from a study of blood T cell repertoires in COVID-19. About the research overall: Italy, Spain and the United States were the sources of the convalescent and acute COVID-19 samples. PBMCs, B-cell-depleted T cells, or T cells provided the cDNA or gDNA that made up the material.

Per the original data handling: Amplification of reference gene primers was used by the study to estimate nucleated cell counts. The assay was immunoSEQ multiplex PCR, and TCRdb's table has in-frame clones only and misses some. D and trimming come from the DNA, and the V and J calls and clone size come from that table. Here the sample spans about 110,000 clones, over 70% being singletons. The CDR3 has 15 amino acids. V lost 7 bases and J 3 bases, leaving 16 bases between the germline ends. Per the germline V gene, CDR1 is LNHDA and CDR2 is SQIVND (reference sequence). The material sequenced was peripheral blood. V gene TRBV19 combines with J gene TRBJ1-5; the D is unclear. This TCR came from a human donor in a cohort sampled during active or convalescent COVID-19. Written as DNA, the CDR3 is TGTGCCAGTACCGCCAAGCGGGGTGACAATCAGCCCCAGCATTTT. Translating it yields CASTAKRGDNQPQHF.